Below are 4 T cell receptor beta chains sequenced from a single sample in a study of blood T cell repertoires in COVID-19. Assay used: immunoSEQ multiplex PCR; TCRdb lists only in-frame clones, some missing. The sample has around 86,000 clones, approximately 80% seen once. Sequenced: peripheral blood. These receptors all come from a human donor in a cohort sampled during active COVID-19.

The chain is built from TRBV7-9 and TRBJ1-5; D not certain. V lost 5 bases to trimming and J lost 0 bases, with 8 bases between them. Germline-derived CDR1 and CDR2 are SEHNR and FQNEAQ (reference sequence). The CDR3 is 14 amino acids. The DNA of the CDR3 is TGTGCCAGCAGCCCTGACACTAGCAATCAGCCCCAGCATTTT. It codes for CASSPDTSNQPQHF.

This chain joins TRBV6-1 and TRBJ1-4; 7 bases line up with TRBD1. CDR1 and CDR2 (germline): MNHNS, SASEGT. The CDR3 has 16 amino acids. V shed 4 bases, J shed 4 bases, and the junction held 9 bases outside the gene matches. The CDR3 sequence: CASSVPPGQINEKLFF. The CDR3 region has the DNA TGTGCCAGCAGTGTACCCCCGGGACAGATTAATGAAAAACTGTTTTTT.

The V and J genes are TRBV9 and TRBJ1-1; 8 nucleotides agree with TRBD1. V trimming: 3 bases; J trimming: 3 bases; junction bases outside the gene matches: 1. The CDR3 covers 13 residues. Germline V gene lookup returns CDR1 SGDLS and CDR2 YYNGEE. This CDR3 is CASSGQGHTEAFF. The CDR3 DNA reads TGTGCCAGCAGCGGACAGGGGCACACTGAAGCTTTCTTT.

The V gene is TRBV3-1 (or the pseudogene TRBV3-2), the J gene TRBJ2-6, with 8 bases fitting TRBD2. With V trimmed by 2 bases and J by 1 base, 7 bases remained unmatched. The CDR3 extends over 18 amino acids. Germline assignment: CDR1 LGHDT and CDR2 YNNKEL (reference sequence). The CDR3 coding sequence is TGTGCCAGCAGCCAACTCCTCGGGGGGGCTTCTGGGGCCAACGTCCTGACTTTC. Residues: CASSQLLGGASGANVLTF.